The following is a T cell receptor beta chain sequence with its context. The target of this receptor is not known. No much larger clone is present one base from it, and per-base qualities are unavailable. This specimen belongs to a study of cytomegalovirus exposure and HLA in healthy donors (dated by TCRdb to 2015 to 2018). Broadly, across the study: An earlier analysis of about 530 of the donors reported 276 Gb of sequence data and 95 million to 130 million unique TCR beta sequences obtained from around 180 million T cells. An early release that covered about 600 HLA-typed donors contained about 300 gigabases of sequencing data and about 84 million unique TCR sequences. Among the approximately 400 genotyped donors, more than 70% belonged to the genetic ancestry cluster associated with self-reported Caucasian donors. The study aimed to test whether cataloging public T cell receptors could reveal signatures of past pathogen exposure. Using immunosequencing, the study profiled T cell repertoires from 550 to 750 subjects and related those repertoires to cytomegalovirus serostatus. In addition to the first cohort of 666 subjects, a separate validation cohort of 120 different subjects was used. High-throughput TCR immunosequencing, statistical association of individual TCRs with disease status, and machine learning were combined to predict cytomegalovirus infection status. To study patterns of TCR occurrence, a later analysis re-analyzed previously published TCR beta repertoires from under 750 donors and added high-resolution HLA genotyping. Rather than drawing on any new phenotypic data, the later analysis identified candidate immune exposures from TCR beta sequences and the way those sequences occurred across donors. An earlier analysis of a few hundred of the donors applied high-throughput TCR beta sequencing to assess whether each TCR beta V gene segment acted as functional or pseudogenic. Donor age, sex, ethnicity and CMV serostatus were compiled alongside the repertoire data. Genome-wide SNP genotypes for about 60% of the 666 donors were used in a later genetic analysis, which treated that subset as a discovery cohort. Every discovery cohort repertoire had been produced on one sequencing platform. Class I and class II HLA loci were covered by the typing at four-digit resolution. Typing coverage differed by locus: A, B, C, DRB1 and DQB1 were typed in about 620-640 donors, DQA1 in 522, DPA1 in some 570, and DPB1 in 400 to 490. Several DR-DQ haplotypes were handled as single units for association and clustering, since linkage in the cohort was strong. On average, approximately 250,000 unique TCR beta nucleotide sequences were sequenced per donor among about 400 genotyped donors of the cohort, with roughly 18% of those sequences being non-productive. Study-wide findings and limitations: A further reported finding was that TCR beta sequences accurately predicted the HLA-A and HLA-B alleles for most subjects in the first cohort. Some IMGT-functional V segments, including TRBV6-2 and TRBV6-3, could not be told apart with the 87-base-pair reads, so those segments were excluded. In an earlier analysis of under 600 of the donors, most TCR beta V segments were observed in productive rearrangements about 87% or about 30% of the time, broadly matching IMGT annotations. While some public TCRs were present in many individuals, most TCR sequences turned up only very rarely across donors. In a later genetic analysis, fewer N-insertions in productive TCRs were reported among donors in an Asian-associated ancestry cluster than the roughly 700-donor mean. The classifier was reported to diagnose cytomegalovirus status with high specificity and sensitivity in both the original and validation cohorts. In a later analysis, several top co-occurrence clusters were reported to appear linked to parvovirus B19, influenza, CMV and Epstein-Barr virus. A few of the identified cytomegalovirus-associated TCR beta chains were confirmed in vitro to be specific for cytomegalovirus antigens. According to a later analysis, TCR association rates differed among HLA loci, with DRB1 alleles showing the most associated TCRs and HLA-C alleles showing the fewest. Most CMV-associated TCR beta chains appeared to be HLA-restricted in a later analysis, and the HLA associations seemed to be driven largely by CMV exposure. The only immune exposure information available for the cohort was CMV serostatus. This cohort had only TCR beta chains sequenced, and the lack of alpha or paired-chain data limited which features could be detected. Over 15 rarely observed V segments, including chromosome 9 orphons, were excluded from the earlier analysis of a few hundred of the donors because counts were too low. Correlated functional status among segregating V segments might be attributable to linkage disequilibrium, but an unknown experimental factor could not be ruled out. In a later analysis, some 18,000 TCR beta sequences were associated with specific HLA alleles at a false discovery rate of 0.05. A later analysis found that HLA-associated TCR beta chains were more clonally expanded and had lower generation probabilities than equally common non-associated chains. A cluster of highly shared sequence variants was judged likely to be a technical artifact of the sequencing pipeline. The presence/absence analyses assumed that sequencing depth was roughly uniform across donors, and that assumption may not be true. When HLA alleles, especially DR and DQ, strongly co-occurred, attributing TCR associations to individual alleles was difficult. V-gene and J-gene trimming of TCR beta chains was associated with a missense DCLRE1C variant in a later genetic analysis, and the association was replicated in an independent cohort. In the study, around 150 TCR beta chains were listed as associated with cytomegalovirus. The authors suggested that the approach could potentially be generalized to other disease states and immunological phenotypes. Because some donors lacked HLA typing at each locus, the association tests relied only on the typed subset.

The library relied on the immunoSEQ multiplex PCR assay. A mixture of 60 forward primers for TCR Vbeta segments and 13 reverse primers for TCR Jbeta segments was used in the multiplex PCR. A multiplex PCR assay on genomic DNA amplified the CDR3 region of rearranged TCR beta genes. On the Illumina HiSeq System, the amplified TCR beta libraries were sequenced as 87-base-pair reads. From the authors' description of their analysis: A later analysis counted approximately 84 million unique TCR beta chains across the 640 or so repertoires, and some 11 million of these chains were shared by at least two donors. Raw reads were error-corrected and collapsed into unique sequences by a nearest-neighbor algorithm in which closely related sequences were merged to remove PCR and sequencing errors. V, D and J gene segments were assigned by aligning CDR3 sequences to IMGT reference sequences. For a sequence to be retained, at least a six-nucleotide match to both a V gene segment and a J gene segment was required. Rearrangements were classified as productive when the CDR3 lacked stop codons and remained in frame with V and J, and all other rearrangements were classified as non-productive. Following IMGT convention, CDR3 was defined as the stretch from the second conserved V-encoded cysteine to the conserved J-encoded phenylalanine. The earlier analysis of approximately 590 of the donors excluded any sequence lacking an unambiguous match to a single V gene segment. In an earlier analysis of approximately 560 of the donors, a V segment was called functional when productive rearrangements were above 56.7%, and segregating when the standard deviation between donors exceeded 5%. A statistical classification framework was developed to diagnose cytomegalovirus status using the catalog of TCR beta chain sequences. In a later analysis, V and J genes were assigned by comparing TCR nucleotide sequences against IMGT/GENE-DB human TR gene sequences. Using the TCRdist pipeline, a later analysis assigned CDR3 sequences along with most-parsimonious VDJ recombination scenarios. In a later analysis, each TCR beta chain was defined by its CDR3 amino acid sequence together with its V-gene family, and reads lacking a unique V-gene family were excluded. As a way to deal with suspected cross-contamination and a sequencing artifact, a later analysis dropped under 600 nucleotide sequences that were highly shared and had low generation probability. For each public chain, a later analysis derived a clonal expansion index from normalized ranks of inferred template counts within each repertoire. In a later analysis, generation probabilities were computed with a VDJ recombination model fitted to out-of-frame rearrangements, and the resulting probabilities were checked against IGoR. Hypergeometric tests were used in a later analysis to score TCR-TCR, TCR-HLA and TCR-CMV co-occurrence, with a repertoire-size bias correction applied to the TCR pairs. In a later analysis, false discovery rates were estimated by permuting HLA or CMV assignments 20 times. In a later analysis, co-occurring TCRs were grouped using DBSCAN, and TCRdist sequence similarity was added for clustering within HLA-allele-positive subsets. Co-occurrence clustering excluded repertoires with fewer than 30,000 or more than 120,000 public chains, plus five with anomalous nucleotide sharing. TCRdb carries this immuneACCESS record with in-frame sequences only. Its versions omit some clonotypes, under half of them owing to an unresolved V gene in the studies checked, with the rest unexplained. V and J calls and clone size come straight from that table; D and trimming were deduced from the DNA. The sample table contains about 200,000 clones; only one count was recorded for over 75% of them. The biggest ten clones account for 2.9% of the sample.

The cohort comprised some 730 healthy bone marrow donors. At the time of sampling, every cohort member was nominally healthy, though immune exposures that went unrecorded were likely present. The donor tested CMV seronegative, placing the donor among the 350 to 400 seronegative members of the cohort. A peripheral blood sample was collected from each donor, and TCR beta sequencing was performed on peripheral blood mononuclear cells. The Qiagen DNeasy Blood Extraction Kit was used to extract genomic DNA from the blood cell samples. Reading the germline V gene gives CDR1 SQVTM and CDR2 ANQGSEA. Measured from the cysteine to the phenylalanine, the CDR3 is 14 residues long. The only DNA kept is the CDR3, 42 bases in frame from the first base. V and J lose 3 bases and 4 bases, and a span of 15 bases separates them.

This receptor chain uses TRBV29-1 and TRBJ1-2; the best D guess is TRBD1, with 6 bases matching. The TCR comes from a woman younger than 45 in good health and CMV-seronegative. The sequenced sample was PBMCs. The DNA sequence follows: TGCAGCGTTGAGGAACAGACAGGATTCTATGGCTACACCTTC. This gives the protein CSVEEQTGFYGYTF.